The next 2 T cell receptor beta chains were all read from a single sample in a study of PD-L1 blockade in urothelial cancer (dated by TCRdb to about 2017). The time point label, as the study defines it: pretreatment peripheral blood. The method behind the library was the immunoSEQ multiplex PCR assay. What TCRdb holds here is the immuneACCESS table cut down to in-frame rearrangements. Part of the clones is not present; checked against another copy, under half of the missing clones reflect an unresolved V gene, and the others are unexplained. The sample table holds more than 75,000 clones, of which over 80% were seen once. Of the sample, about 2.1% is held by the ten largest clones. Specimen: PBMCs, collected around atezolizumab (anti-PD-L1) treatment. Receptors were obtained from a man in his 60s with urothelial cancer.

CDR3 protein: CASSPPGTVPYEQYF. The DNA of the CDR3 is TGTGCCAGCAGCCCCCCCGGGACAGTTCCCTACGAGCAGTACTTC. The chain combines TRBV9 with TRBJ2-7; 7 bases agree with TRBD1. The J segment lost 2 bases and the V segment lost 4 bases, leaving 9 bases of the junction unmatched. The CDR3 runs to 15 residues. Germline-derived CDR1 and CDR2 are SGDLS and YYNGEE.

This chain links TRBV7-9 with TRBJ1-3; 9 nucleotides align to TRBD1. The germline CDR1 and CDR2 sequences are SEHNR and FQNEAQ (reference sequence). V lost 5 bases, J lost 1 base, and 3 bases stayed unmatched. The CDR3 is made up of 15 amino acids. The CDR3 DNA reads TGTGCCAGCAGCCAGGACAGGGGTTCTGGAAACACCATATATTTT. Its translation: CASSQDRGSGNTIYF.